This is a list of T cell receptor beta chains from one sample in a study of T-cell memory formation after mild COVID-19. Each CDR3 protein is one row after TCRdb ran MiXCR on the 5' RACE reads. The sample carries about 610,000 distinct CDR3 sequences, roughly a sixth recorded once. Sequencing was carried out using PBMCs or a T cell subset sorted from them (not recorded which). The receptors stem from an adult woman who had mild COVID-19 (a few samples of this study predate the infection). Cell type and time point are not known. Each CDR3 is given with its conserved first and last residue. The order of the fields is V gene, D gene, clone size, J gene, CDR3 DNA, CDR3 protein. D genes are given only for firm matches. Clone size appears in some rows only: once, few, many, or a class for an expanded clone.

TRBV3-1	.	.	TRBJ2-7	TGTGCCAGCAGCTCCCGAGGGATCTCCGGCGAGCAGTACTTC	CASSSRGISGEQYF
TRBV7-3	TRBD2	.	TRBJ2-1	TGTGCCAGCAGACTTGGGACTAGCGGGGGTAGGGCCTACAATGAGCAGTTCTTC	CASRLGTSGGRAYNEQFF
TRBV6-5	.	.	TRBJ2-7	TGTGCCAGCAGTAACCCCCGGACCGAAAACTCCTACGAGCAGTACTTC	CASSNPRTENSYEQYF
TRBV5-1	.	few	TRBJ2-1	TGCGCCAGCAGCTTGGAAGTCTCCGACAATGAGCAGTTCTTC	CASSLEVSDNEQFF
TRBV7-9	.	few	TRBJ1-3	TGTGCCAGCAGCTGGCTAATCTCTGGAAACACCATATATTTT	CASSWLISGNTIYF
TRBV20-1	.	few	TRBJ2-6	TGCAGTGCTAGAGTTGGCTCTGGGGCCAACGTCCTGACTTTC	CSARVGSGANVLTF
TRBV5-6	.	many	TRBJ2-3	TGTGCCAGCAGCTTGACTGGACCCCCCCAGTATTTT	CASSLTGPPQYF
TRBV2	TRBD2	.	TRBJ2-7	TGTGCCAGCAGTGAGACTAGCCAATTCTACGAGCAGTACTTC	CASSETSQFYEQYF
TRBV12-5	.	.	TRBJ2-7	TGTGCTAGTGGTTTAGACGGGATCAACGAGCAGTACTTC	CASGLDGINEQYF
TRBV6-2/TRBV6-3	.	.	TRBJ1-1	TGTGCCAGCAGTTACCGTGAGGGGGAGTATGATGAAGCTTTCTTT	CASSYREGEYDEAFF
TRBV7-3	TRBD2	few	TRBJ2-7	TGTGCCAGCATCCAAGGGCAGCGGGAGGACTACGAGCAGTACTTC	CASIQGQREDYEQYF
TRBV7-9	.	.	TRBJ1-1	TGTGCCAGCAGCTCCCAGGGGCATGAGGTCACTGAAGCTTTCTTT	CASSSQGHEVTEAFF
TRBV2	TRBD1	.	TRBJ1-1	TGTGCCAGCAGTGACCCCTCGGCACAGGGGTGGGGAGGGAGCACTGAAGCTTTCTTT	CASSDPSAQGWGGSTEAFF
TRBV4-3	.	few	TRBJ2-7	TGCGCCAGCAGCCAAGATTATCCGGGACCGGCCGCCTACGAGCAGTACTTC	CASSQDYPGPAAYEQYF
TRBV27	.	.	TRBJ2-7	TGTGCCACGATCCGGCAGGGGACCCACGAGCAGTACTTC	CATIRQGTHEQYF
TRBV4-2	TRBD2	.	TRBJ2-1	TGTGCCAGCAGCCCCTCTAGCGGGAGGGCCGATCGGGAGCAGTTCTTC	CASSPSSGRADREQFF
TRBV10-3	TRBD1	few	TRBJ1-2	TGTGCCATCAGTGACGGGACAGCCCACTTC	CAISDGTAHF
TRBV18	.	.	TRBJ2-2	TGTGCCAGCTCACCAGGGGAGCGCTCTGGCACCGGGGAGCTGTTTTTT	CASSPGERSGTGELFF
TRBV12-3/TRBV12-4	.	.	TRBJ2-1	TGTGCCAGCAGGGGGGCCCCGCCGTTCTTC	CASRGAPPFF
TRBV20-1	TRBD1	.	TRBJ2-4	TGCAGTGCTAGTCCGCCCGCCGGGACAGCTCTAGCCAAAAACATTCAGTACTTC	CSASPPAGTALAKNIQYF
TRBV6-5	.	few	TRBJ1-1	TGTGCCAGCAGCCCGGGGGTCACCATGGGGAGAATGAACACTGAAGCTTTCTTT	CASSPGVTMGRMNTEAFF
TRBV2	.	few	TRBJ2-2	TGTGCCAGCAGTCAACAGTCAACCGGGGAGCTGTTTTTT	CASSQQSTGELFF
TRBV7-9	.	many	TRBJ2-7	TGTGCCAGCAGCTCCGACATTAACGAGCAGTACTTC	CASSSDINEQYF
TRBV6-1	TRBD2	many	TRBJ2-7	TGTGCCAGCATAAAGGGACTAGCGGGGGGGCCTCGAGAGCAGTACTTC	CASIKGLAGGPREQYF
TRBV7-2	.	.	TRBJ1-6	TGTGCCAGCAGCTTTAAGTATAATTCACCCCTCCACTTT	CASSFKYNSPLHF
TRBV12-3/TRBV12-4	.	few	TRBJ1-2	TGTGCCAGCAGTTTGGGTGGTTCCAAGGCGTTCGGCTACACCTTC	CASSLGGSKAFGYTF
TRBV7-9	.	.	TRBJ1-2	TGTGCCAGCAGCTTAGACGGACCGCGGAACTATGGCTACACCTTC	CASSLDGPRNYGYTF
TRBV20-1	.	.	TRBJ1-2	TGCAGTGCTAGAGAGGGGACACGTACGGGCGACTACACCTTC	CSAREGTRTGDYTF
TRBV6-2/TRBV6-3	.	many	TRBJ2-2	TGTGCCATACGGGGCCCTTACACCGGGGAGCTGTTTTTT	CAIRGPYTGELFF
TRBV9	.	few	TRBJ2-5	TGTGCCAGCAGCGTATATTTAGGGGAAGAGACCCAGTACTTC	CASSVYLGEETQYF
TRBV7-2	.	many	TRBJ2-3	TGTGCCAGCAGCCCGGTCGATACGCAGTATTTT	CASSPVDTQYF
TRBV6-5	.	few	TRBJ2-5	TGTGCCAGCAGTCAGGTACTAGGAGAGACCCAGTACTTC	CASSQVLGETQYF
TRBV2	TRBD1	.	TRBJ2-7	TGTGCCAGCAGCCGAGACAGGGAAGACGAGCAGTACTTC	CASSRDREDEQYF
TRBV18	.	few	TRBJ2-6	TGTGCCAGCTCACGGATGGAGGTCGGGGCCAACGTCCTGACTTTC	CASSRMEVGANVLTF
TRBV19	.	.	TRBJ1-3	TGTGCCAGTAGTATCTCACTGTCTGGAAACACCATATATTTT	CASSISLSGNTIYF
TRBV30	.	.	TRBJ2-7	TGTGCCTGGACCTTCCTGGGGCTAGGCGAGCAGTACTTC	CAWTFLGLGEQYF
TRBV5-1	.	.	TRBJ1-2	TGCGCCAGCAGCTCAGCCACAGGGAACTATGGCTACACCTTC	CASSSATGNYGYTF
TRBV9	.	many	TRBJ2-7	TGTGCCAGCAGCCTAGGACTTCTAAGTCACGAGCAGTACTTC	CASSLGLLSHEQYF
TRBV12-3/TRBV12-4	.	few	TRBJ2-7	TGTGCCAGCTGTGTCTCTGTCCACTCCTACGAGCAGTACTTC	CASCVSVHSYEQYF
TRBV7-6	.	few	TRBJ1-1	TGTGCCAGCAGCTTAGCGCCCAGTTTGAACACTGAAGCTTTCTTT	CASSLAPSLNTEAFF
TRBV24-1	.	many	TRBJ2-1	TGTGCCACCAGTGATGGGGACTCCCGGCACAATGAGCAGTTCTTC	CATSDGDSRHNEQFF
TRBV9	.	few	TRBJ2-2	TGTGCCAGCGGAACGGTCGCCGGGGAGCTGTTTTTT	CASGTVAGELFF
TRBV20-1	.	few	TRBJ1-2	TGCAGTGCTAGTGACGGATACTATGGCTACACCTTC	CSASDGYYGYTF
TRBV15	.	few	TRBJ2-2	TGTGCCACCAGCAGAGTGAGGGGGTTCTTCAACACCGGGGAGCTGTTTTTT	CATSRVRGFFNTGELFF
TRBV6-1	.	few	TRBJ2-2	TGTGCCAGCAGTGAAGTGCGGTTCACCGGGGAGCTGTTTTTT	CASSEVRFTGELFF
TRBV10-3	.	few	TRBJ1-2	TGTGCCATTAGCCAGGACATACTTAACTATGGCTACACCTTC	CAISQDILNYGYTF
TRBV19	.	.	TRBJ1-6	TGTGCCAGTAGTATGGGGAATTCACCCCTCCACTTT	CASSMGNSPLHF
TRBV3-1	.	.	TRBJ2-1	TGTGCCAGCAGCCAAGACTACTCCAATGAGCAGTTCTTC	CASSQDYSNEQFF
TRBV5-1	.	.	TRBJ2-7	TGCGCCAGCACAGAAGGCTACGAGCAGTACTTC	CASTEGYEQYF
TRBV7-9	.	once	TRBJ1-6	TGTGCCAGCAGCTTCTCCGGGAATAATTCACCCCTCCACTTT	CASSFSGNNSPLHF